The clone carrying this TCR beta chain came up many times. The sample comes from a study of T cells in Graves' hyperthyroidism and ophthalmopathy. The CDR3 consists of 16 residues. CDR1 and CDR2 from the germline V gene are SNHLY and FYNNEI. The ends were cut back, 6 bases at V and 2 bases at J, with 20 bases in the middle. TCR beta CDR3 regions were amplified from RNA transcripts. HTBI primers were the set used in a first-round RT-PCR of the TCR CDR3. TCRdb reprocessed the multiplex PCR reads with MiXCR, giving one entry per CDR3 protein. In the table there are 350,000 or so distinct CDR3 sequences, 15% to 20% of which are singletons.

This TCR was recovered from a woman aged 35 to 49 with Graves' ophthalmopathy. The sample taken for sequencing was blood. The chain carries TRBV2 and TRBJ2-7, with a weak D call TRBD2 (5 bases). This CDR3 is CASSPLASGDTYEQYF. The CDR3 DNA sequence: TGTGCCAGCAGCCCCCTTGCCAGCGGAGACACCTACGAGCAGTACTTC.